Sequencing of this T cell receptor (beta chain) was carried out in a study of T cells in Graves' hyperthyroidism and ophthalmopathy. The TCR beta CDR3 regions underwent amplification using RNA transcripts as the source. TCR CDR3 regions were first amplified by RT-PCR with HTBI primers. TCRdb reanalysed the multiplex PCR reads using MiXCR and keeps one entry per CDR3 protein. The table has 200,000 or so distinct CDR3 sequences, roughly a sixth seen once. V lost 6 bases and J lost 2; bases outside the gene matches: 13. Germline assignment: CDR1 MGHDK and CDR2 SYGVNS. The CDR3 sequence is 17 residues long. This clonotype was observed at least ten times.

Source material: blood. This receptor was identified in a woman between 50 and 59 years old with Graves' hyperthyroidism. The chain links TRBV25-1 to TRBJ2-3, with TRBD1 matching 8 bases. CDR3 DNA: TGTGCCAGCAGCGATCCCGGGACAGGTCTTTCCACAGATACGCAGTATTTT. Amino acids: CASSDPGTGLSTDTQYF.